What follows are 14 T cell receptor beta chains derived from one specimen sequenced in a study of PD-1 blockade in classical Hodgkin lymphoma. Every patient was affected by relapse after autologous stem cell transplantation, while exposure to brentuximab vedotin was not uniform. TCRdb's copy holds only in-frame clones and misses some; the assay was immunoSEQ multiplex PCR. The sample lists around 36,000 clones, 87% occurring once. The specimen comprised peripheral blood mononuclear cells (PBMCs), sampled at baseline. Receptors originate from a human donor with classical Hodgkin lymphoma.

The chain recombines TRBV2 with TRBJ2-5, with D perhaps assigned TRBD1 or TRBD2 (6 bases each). The CDR3 length is 14 residues. V lost 6 bases, J lost 1 base, and 12 bases lay in between. CDR1 and CDR2 (germline): SNHLY, FYNNEI. The CDR3 protein is CASSRGTIQETQYF. The CDR3 bases are TGTGCCAGCAGCCGCGGGACAATCCAAGAGACCCAGTACTTC. The variable domain in full, with the rest retrieved from reference TRBV2 and TRBJ2-5, is EPEVTQTPSHQVTQMGQEVILRCVPISNHLYFYWYRQILGQKVEFLVSFYNNEISEKSEIFDDQFSVERPDGSNFTLKIRSTKLEDSAMYFCASSRGTIQETQYFGPGTRLLVL.

This chain connects TRBV6-1 to TRBJ2-5; TRBD2 agrees at 7 bases. Germline values: CDR1 MNHNS, CDR2 SASEGT. V dropped 11 bases and J dropped 5; count of bases not matched to a gene: 8. This CDR3 comprises 12 residues. CDR3 residues: CAVVGRAETQYF. DNA of the CDR3: TGTGCCGTTGTGGGGAGGGCGGAGACCCAGTACTTC.

The chain combines TRBV5-1 with TRBJ1-5; D is ambiguous. V was trimmed by 4 bases and J by 0 bases, leaving 17 bases between them. This CDR3 spans 17 amino acids. CDR1 SGHRS and CDR2 YFSETQ come from the germline V gene. The CDR3 bases are TGCGCCAGCAGCCCGCCTTCCGGGAGGGCTAGCAATCAGCCCCAGCATTTT. Its protein is CASSPPSGRASNQPQHF.

The chain couples TRBV28 to TRBJ2-1, with TRBD1 identical over 9 bases. The ends lost 1 base at V and 8 bases at J; junction bases unmatched: 9. The CDR3 loop spans 16 amino acids. Germline V gene sequence: CDR1 MDHEN, CDR2 SYDVKM. CDR3 nucleotides: TGTGCCAGCAGTTTATCGACGGGACAGGGCAACGATGAGCAGTTCTTC. It is translated as CASSLSTGQGNDEQFF.

V gene TRBV18 combines with J gene TRBJ1-3, with a weak D call TRBD1 (6 bases). The germline gives CDR1 KGHSH, CDR2 LQKENI. V lost 3 bases and J lost 2, with 8 bases in between. The CDR3 is 14 amino acids. In DNA, the CDR3 is TGTGCCAGCTCACCTAACAGGGCTGGAAACACCATATATTTT. Amino acid sequence: CASSPNRAGNTIYF.

The J gene is TRBJ2-3, the V gene TRBV5-1; D gene uncertain. This CDR3 contains 15 residues. V dropped 3 bases and J dropped 0 bases, with 11 bases sitting between them. CDR1 is SGHRS, CDR2 YFSETQ, per germline. The CDR3 region is CASSSTPPSTDTQYF. CDR3 coding DNA: TGCGCCAGCAGCTCTACGCCTCCTAGCACAGATACGCAGTATTTT.

The V gene is TRBV10-3, the J gene TRBJ2-3; D gene ambiguous. V was clipped by 2 bases and J by 0 bases, with 12 bases between them. The CDR3 contains 16 residues. Germline CDR1 reads ENHRY; CDR2 reads SYGVKD. The CDR3 spells CAISELVGSSTDTQYF. In nucleotides, the CDR3 is TGTGCCATCAGTGAGCTTGTTGGTTCTAGCACAGATACGCAGTATTTT.

The V gene is TRBV28, the J gene TRBJ2-7; 8 nucleotides agree with TRBD2. The CDR3 totals 16 residues. V shed 5 bases, J shed 3 bases, and the junction held 12 bases outside the gene matches. In germline, CDR1 is MDHEN, CDR2 SYDVKM. The CDR3 DNA is TGTGCCAGCAGTCCCTTGGGGGAGCGGGAGAGCTACGAGCAGTACTTC. Encoded protein: CASSPLGERESYEQYF.

This chain connects TRBV28 to TRBJ1-5; D ambiguous. The V end lost 7 bases, the J end lost 0 bases, and 13 bases lay between the germline ends. This CDR3 region has 15 residues. The germline V gene has CDR1 MDHEN and CDR2 SYDVKM. The CDR3 loop is CASKSFSDSNQPQHF. The CDR3 coding sequence is TGTGCCAGCAAATCCTTCTCCGATAGCAATCAGCCCCAGCATTTT.

The V call is TRBV7-3, the J call TRBJ2-5, with 16 bases lining up with TRBD2. CDR1 is SGHTA and CDR2 is FQGTGA in the germline V gene. The CDR3 loop spans 17 amino acids. With 5 bases clipped from V and 5 bases from J, the junction kept 8 bases outside the gene matches. In DNA, the CDR3 is TGTGCCAGCAGCCCCGGGACTAGCGGGGGGGGTTGGGAGACCCAGTACTTC. This sequence encodes CASSPGTSGGGWETQYF.

V gene TRBV9 combines with J gene TRBJ2-6; perhaps TRBD1 as D (5 bases). Between the trimmed V and J ends, which lost 6 bases and 0 bases, there was a span of 10 bases. Germline CDR1 reads SGDLS; CDR2 reads YYNGEE. CDR3 length: 15 residues. This chain's CDR3 is CASNTGFSGANVLTF. The DNA for the CDR3 is TGTGCCAGCAACACAGGTTTCTCTGGGGCCAACGTCCTGACTTTC.

The chain carries TRBV6-5 and TRBJ2-7, with TRBD1 matching over 7 bases. There are 13 residues in the CDR3. The V gene end was trimmed by 5 bases and the J gene end by 2 bases; junction bases not matched to a gene: 3. Looked up from germline, CDR1 is MNHEY and CDR2 is SVGAGI. The CDR3 nucleotides are TGTGCCAGCAGTCCGACAGGGACCTACGAGCAGTACTTC. Its protein product is CASSPTGTYEQYF.

Only one count was recorded for this clone. The V and J genes are TRBV25-1 and TRBJ1-5; maybe TRBD1 (5 bases). V was trimmed by 6 bases and J by 7 bases, leaving 16 bases between them. This CDR3 spans 14 amino acids. The germline V gene encodes CDR1 MGHDK and CDR2 SYGVNS. DNA of the CDR3: TGTGCCAGCAGCCGGGGGGGGGTCGGGCAGCCCCAGCATTTT. Translated, it gives CASSRGGVGQPQHF. Complete variable domain (other parts from reference TRBV25-1 and TRBJ1-5): EADIYQTPRYLVIGTGKKITLECSQTMGHDKMYWYQQDPGMELHLIHYSYGVNSTEKGDLSSESTVSRIRTEHFPLTLESARPSHTSQYLCASSRGGVGQPQHFGDGTRLSIL.

The CDR3 nucleotides are TGTGCCAGTAGTACCTCCAGAAAACAGGGTTTTTTCTCTGAAGCTTTCTTT. It is translated as CASSTSRKQGFFSEAFF. This chain links TRBV19 with TRBJ1-1; tentative D call: TRBD1 (6 bases). Trimming cost V 4 bases and J 6 bases, with 24 bases left between them. From germline, CDR1 is LNHDA and CDR2 SQIVND (reference sequence). The CDR3 sequence is 17 residues long.